The rows below give T cell receptor beta chains drawn from one sample of a study of blood T cell repertoires in COVID-19. Profiled with immunoSEQ multiplex PCR; TCRdb holds only in-frame clones, not every one. The sample has about 68,000 clones; 86% are singletons. The material sequenced was peripheral blood. The receptor source for this set is a man under 40 with acute or convalescent COVID-19. Both conserved end residues are part of each CDR3. D genes are given only for firm matches. The size of a clone is reported for some rows only, either as once, few or many, or as a class for expanded clones.

TRBJ2-7 | TRBD2 | once | TRBV6-5 | 13 | CASRKAGGYEQYF | TGTGCCAGCAGAAAAGCGGGAGGGTACGAGCAGTACTTC
TRBJ2-7 | . | . | TRBV28 | 14 | CASSSPDRYNEQYF | TGTGCCAGCAGTTCGCCCGACAGGTACAACGAGCAGTACTTC
TRBJ1-1 | . | . | TRBV29-1 | 11 | CSVDSGPITFF | TGCAGCGTGGATTCAGGGCCAATAACTTTCTTT
TRBJ1-2 | . | . | TRBV4-2 | 16 | CASSQDLVQGGYGYTF | TGTGCCAGCAGCCAAGATCTAGTCCAGGGAGGGTATGGCTACACCTTC
TRBJ2-1 | TRBD1 | . | TRBV29-1 | 16 | CSVAGKTGGFYNEQFF | TGCAGCGTTGCAGGAAAGACAGGGGGATTTTACAATGAGCAGTTCTTC
TRBJ2-2 | . | . | TRBV6-2/TRBV6-3 | 15 | CASSYISPGAGELFF | TGTGCCAGCAGTTACATTAGCCCCGGAGCCGGGGAGCTGTTTTTT
TRBJ2-7 | TRBD2 | . | TRBV2 | 14 | CASSSSGESYEQYF | TGTGCCAGCAGCTCCAGCGGGGAGAGCTACGAGCAGTACTTC
TRBJ1-1 | . | . | TRBV7-9 | 13 | CASSQGRNTEAFF | TGTGCCAGCAGCCAAGGGAGGAACACTGAAGCTTTCTTT
TRBJ1-5 | . | . | TRBV28 | 14 | CASRQQGRNQPQHF | TGTGCCAGCAGACAACAGGGTAGGAATCAGCCCCAGCATTTT
TRBJ2-5 | . | . | TRBV7-9 | 14 | CASSLKQFQETQYF | TGTGCCAGCAGCTTAAAACAGTTCCAAGAGACCCAGTACTTC
TRBJ2-3 | TRBD2 | . | TRBV6-5 | 10 | CASGAGGQYF | TGTGCCAGCGGAGCGGGGGGGCAGTATTTT
TRBJ2-7 | TRBD2 | . | TRBV7-9 | 13 | CASTWTSQNEQYF | TGTGCCAGCACCTGGACTAGCCAGAACGAGCAGTACTTC
TRBJ2-7 | TRBD2 | . | TRBV20-1 | 14 | CSASRGLDFSEQYF | TGCAGTGCTAGTAGGGGACTAGATTTCTCCGAGCAGTACTTC
TRBJ2-7 | TRBD2 | . | TRBV7-9 | 14 | CASSPLAGEGEQYF | TGTGCCAGCAGCCCCTTAGCGGGAGAAGGCGAGCAGTACTTC
TRBJ2-3 | TRBD2 | . | TRBV4-1 | 15 | CASSQLTSSTDTQYF | TGCGCCAGCAGCCAACTGACTAGCAGCACAGATACGCAGTATTTT
TRBJ1-3 | . | . | TRBV28 | 12 | CATLNLQGTIYF | TGTGCCACTCTAAATTTACAGGGCACCATATATTTT
TRBJ2-7 | TRBD1 | . | TRBV7-9 | 16 | CASSPRWAGGNYEQYF | TGTGCCAGCAGCCCCCGCTGGGCAGGGGGTAACTACGAGCAGTACTTC
TRBJ2-3 | . | once | TRBV4-1 | 14 | CASSQETRTDTQYF | TGCGCCAGCAGCCAAGAGACTCGGACAGATACGCAGTATTTT
TRBJ1-2 | . | . | TRBV6-6 | 13 | CASSLTDNYGYTF | TGTGCCAGCAGTCTGACAGATAACTATGGCTACACCTTC
TRBJ1-6 | TRBD1 | . | TRBV2 | 13 | CASRGQGVTPLHF | TGTGCCAGCAGGGGACAGGGTGTTACGCCCCTCCACTTT
TRBJ2-2 | . | . | TRBV19 | 11 | CASYSTGELFF | TGTGCCAGTTATTCGACCGGGGAGCTGTTTTTT
TRBJ2-3 | . | . | TRBV19 | 14 | CASSDGGSTDTQYF | TGTGCCAGTAGTGACGGCGGTAGCACAGATACGCAGTATTTT
TRBJ1-2 | TRBD1 | once | TRBV7-9 | 12 | CASSFQGAGYTF | TGTGCCAGCAGCTTCCAGGGGGCGGGCTACACCTTC
TRBJ2-7 | . | . | TRBV29-1 | 13 | CSVAGGLWYEQYF | TGCAGCGTTGCTGGAGGGCTCTGGTACGAGCAGTACTTC
TRBJ1-1 | TRBD1 | . | TRBV6-5 | 16 | CASSFDRGGRNTEAFF | TGTGCCAGCAGTTTCGACAGGGGAGGCAGGAACACTGAAGCTTTCTTT
TRBJ1-5 | . | few | TRBV6-5 | 12 | CASSTSRGPQHF | TGTGCCAGCAGTACTTCCCGGGGGCCCCAGCATTTT
TRBJ2-7 | . | . | TRBV28 | 13 | CASSERITYEQYF | TGTGCCAGCAGTGAGAGGATCACCTACGAGCAGTACTTC
TRBJ2-1 | TRBD1 | once | TRBV11-2 | 14 | CASSLGRQGDEQFF | TGTGCCAGCAGCTTAGGGCGACAGGGCGATGAGCAGTTCTTC
TRBJ2-7 | TRBD2 | few | TRBV5-1 | 14 | CASSIGLARDEQYF | TGCGCCAGCTCGATCGGACTAGCTCGCGACGAGCAGTACTTC
TRBJ1-2 | TRBD1 | . | TRBV9 | 14 | CASSVGQANYGYTF | TGTGCCAGCAGCGTGGGACAGGCCAACTATGGCTACACCTTC
TRBJ1-6 | TRBD1 | . | TRBV12-3/TRBV12-4 | 13 | CASKGQGNSPLHF | TGTGCCAGCAAAGGACAGGGGAACTCACCCCTCCACTTT
TRBJ1-2 | TRBD1 | . | TRBV15 | 17 | CATSRDPGQGVNYGYTF | TGTGCCACCAGCAGAGATCCCGGACAGGGAGTTAACTATGGCTACACCTTC
TRBJ2-7 | TRBD2 | . | TRBV28 | 16 | CASSFQTSGSSYEQYF | TGTGCCAGCAGTTTCCAGACTAGCGGGAGCTCCTACGAGCAGTACTTC
TRBJ2-7 | TRBD2 | . | TRBV3-1/TRBV3-2 | 15 | CASSPSGRVTYEQYF | TGTGCCAGCAGCCCTAGCGGCCGGGTTACCTACGAGCAGTACTTC
TRBJ2-2 | TRBD2 | . | TRBV7-3 | 16 | CASSLKLAARVGELFF | TGTGCCAGCAGCTTAAAACTAGCGGCAAGGGTCGGGGAGCTGTTTTTT
TRBJ1-1 | . | . | TRBV7-2 | 13 | CASSFQRGTEAFF | TGTGCCAGCAGCTTTCAAAGGGGGACTGAAGCTTTCTTT
TRBJ2-7 | TRBD2 | . | TRBV3-1/TRBV3-2 | 14 | CATTRTSGSYEQYF | TGTGCCACCACTCGGACTAGCGGATCCTACGAGCAGTACTTC
TRBJ2-1 | TRBD1 | . | TRBV30 | 14 | CACPRQGVINEQFF | TGTGCCTGCCCCCGACAGGGCGTAATCAATGAGCAGTTCTTC
TRBJ2-5 | TRBD2 | . | TRBV5-5 | 15 | CASSPLAGVEETQYF | TGTGCCAGCAGCCCCCTAGCGGGAGTTGAAGAGACCCAGTACTTC
TRBJ2-3 | . | . | TRBV27 | 13 | CASSFYHGDTQYF | TGTGCCAGCAGTTTCTACCATGGTGATACGCAGTATTTT
TRBJ2-1 | TRBD1 | . | TRBV11-3 | 17 | CASSSRDRVKPYNEQFF | TGTGCCAGCAGCTCCCGGGACAGAGTGAAACCCTACAATGAGCAGTTCTTC
TRBJ1-1 | . | . | TRBV28 | 15 | CASSLVGGLNTEAFF | TGTGCCAGCAGCTTGGTGGGGGGGCTGAACACTGAAGCTTTCTTT
TRBJ1-6 | . | . | TRBV28 | 16 | CASQFHGRTDHSPLHF | TGTGCCAGCCAATTCCACGGAAGGACAGACCATTCACCCCTCCACTTT
TRBJ1-1 | TRBD1 | . | TRBV4-2 | 14 | CASSHGQGNTEAFF | TGTGCCAGCAGCCATGGACAGGGGAACACTGAAGCTTTCTTT
TRBJ2-1 | TRBD2 | once | TRBV5-8 | 13 | CAGETSLSIEQFF | TGTGCCGGAGAGACTAGCTTATCGATCGAGCAGTTCTTC
TRBJ2-7 | TRBD1 | . | TRBV28 | 16 | CASSGGERGPPYEQYF | TGTGCCAGCAGTGGGGGTGAAAGGGGGCCGCCCTACGAGCAGTACTTC
TRBJ2-3 | . | . | TRBV10-2 | 15 | CASTPQRTSTDTQYF | TGCGCCAGCACGCCCCAGCGGACTAGCACAGATACGCAGTATTTT
TRBJ2-3 | . | . | TRBV3-1/TRBV3-2 | 14 | CASSLQGGTDTQYF | TGTGCCAGCAGCCTACAAGGAGGCACAGATACGCAGTATTTT
TRBJ1-2 | . | . | TRBV28 | 13 | CASRPGGVYGYTF | TGTGCCAGCAGACCAGGAGGGGTTTATGGCTACACCTTC
TRBJ2-3 | . | . | TRBV28 | 15 | CASSPQGGGPDTQYF | TGTGCCAGCAGTCCACAGGGCGGGGGTCCAGATACGCAGTATTTT
TRBJ2-3 | TRBD2 | . | TRBV30 | 15 | CAWSGGLAGIGTQYF | TGTGCCTGGAGTGGCGGTCTAGCGGGAATTGGTACGCAGTATTTT
TRBJ2-3 | . | . | TRBV5-1 | 13 | CASSLPGEDTQYF | TGCGCCAGCAGCTTGCCAGGGGAAGATACGCAGTATTTT
TRBJ2-1 | TRBD2 | . | TRBV28 | 15 | CASSSVGLALNEQFF | TGTGCCAGCAGTTCCGTCGGACTAGCCTTAAATGAGCAGTTCTTC
TRBJ2-3 | TRBD1 | . | TRBV19 | 15 | CASTPDRGDTDTQYF | TGTGCCAGTACCCCCGACAGGGGGGACACAGATACGCAGTATTTT